There are many counts of the clone carrying this T cell receptor (beta chain). What it binds is unknown. From germline, CDR1 is LNHDA and CDR2 SQIVND (reference sequence). V lost 5 bases, J lost 1 base, and 6 bases lay in between. The CDR3 runs to 12 residues. The data belong to a study of CD8+CD57+ T cells in acquired aplastic anemia. Turning to the study itself: Quantities of DNA derived from sorted CD4+ and CD8+ cells averaged approximately 3 ug. Study-wide results and caveats: Shared by patients and controls, roughly 28 CD8+ CDR3s were abundant in patients. Between patients and controls, CD8+ Simpson's diversity did not vary significantly.

Genomic DNA was employed as the template in profiling TCR beta VDJ and CDR3. TCRdb processed the reads anew with MiXCR; each CDR3 protein has one entry. The sample holds about 240,000 distinct CDR3 sequences, approximately 50% seen once. Patients selected for sequencing had displayed CD8+CD57+ cell expansion by flow cytometry. With no exception, the patients had severe acquired aplastic anemia. This TCR was recovered from a human donor with aplastic anemia. The V call is TRBV19, the J call TRBJ2-7; weak D call: TRBD1 (6 bases). What was sequenced was sorted CD4+, CD8+, or CD8+CD57+ T cells (not recorded which) from PBMCs. In nucleotides, the CDR3 is TGTGCCAGTAGTGGACAGTCCTACGAGCAGTACTTC. It yields the protein CASSGQSYEQYF. Full variable domain (remainder filled in from reference TRBV19 and TRBJ2-7): DGGITQSPKYLFRKEGQNVTLSCEQNLNHDAMYWYRQDPGQGLRLIYYSQIVNDFQKGDIAEGYSVSREKKESFPLTVTSAQKNPTAFYLCASSGQSYEQYFGPGTRLTVT.